This entry features one TCR beta chain sequence. The antigen it recognizes is unknown. Nothing much larger sits one base from this clone, and base qualities are not available. The sample belongs to a study of T-cell memory formation after mild COVID-19 (dated by TCRdb to the early 2020s). Background on the whole study: Most TCR sequence clusters were specific to one of the two donors. The cohort comprised two young, previously healthy adult volunteers, one female and one male. Longitudinal TCRalpha and TCRbeta repertoire sequencing tracked T-cell clones expanding and contracting after mild COVID-19 in two donors. The study at large found these results: The study included only two mild cases, and larger cohorts that include severe cases with pre-infection samples were judged to be necessary. Contracting CD4+ clones were found mainly in CM and EM memory subsets, while CD8+ clones were enriched in EMRA. Clones contracting from day 15 to 85 had balanced CD4/CD8 phenotypes, while a second wave expanding from day 15 to 37 was biased towards CD4+. Whether the second-wave clones peaking on day 37 were SARS-CoV-2 specific was not confirmed. Some responding clones were detected in pre-infection memory, suggesting pre-existing cross-reactive memory T cells joined the SARS-CoV-2 response.

PBMCs were isolated by Ficoll-Paque density gradient centrifugation. Sequencing relied on an Illumina NovaSeq 6000. TCRalpha and TCRbeta cDNA libraries were constructed by 5'RACE with constant-segment primers, with sample barcodes and unique molecular identifiers being introduced. RNA was extracted from every sample with Trizol reagent. Amplification of the libraries took two PCR steps, and the second step added a second sample barcode plus Illumina TruSeq adapters. Sequencing of libraries was performed on an Illumina NovaSeq with 2 x 150 bp paired-end reads. In the source study's methods: Demultiplexing of reads and collapsing into UMI-guided consensus sequences were performed with migec v1.2.7. Using mixcr v2.1.11, UMI consensuses were aligned to TRA and TRB V and J templates and then assembled into clonotypes. A clonotype was counted as expanded or contracted only if both edgeR and NoisET called the change significant, with noise models trained on biological replicates. For edgeR calls, the cutoffs were a false discovery rate-adjusted p below 0.01 and a log2 fold-change threshold of 1. As an exploratory analysis of dynamics, max-normalized trajectories of the 1000 most abundant clonotypes were examined by PCA with hierarchical clustering. Separately sequenced CD4+ and CD8+ repertoires were used to assign the CD4 or CD8 phenotype of responding clones. TCRdb ran its own pipeline on the public reads, namely fastp trimming at Q25 and MiXCR clone calling, and kept in-frame beta chains. For every CDR3 protein sequence, its rows merge into one entry that carries the most common genes and DNA. These V and J calls derive from TCRdb rather than the authors' analysis. This sample is represented by more than 350,000 distinct CDR3 sequences; around a sixth of them were singletons. 20% to 25% of the sample is taken by the ten largest.

This sequence was found in a man aged 18 to 29 who had mild COVID-19 (a few samples of this study predate the infection). The sample titles of this study are shuffled in the database, so cell type and time point are left out; the donor was told from shared clones. Specimen: PBMCs or a T cell subset sorted from them (not recorded which).

The CDR3 reads CSASPGTSTDTQYF. The sequenced DNA: TGCAGTGCTAGTCCGGGTACCAGCACAGATACGCAGTATTTT. The chain is made from TRBV20-1 and TRBJ2-3, with the D gene call left open. Cut back by 3 bases and 0 bases, the V and J ends lie 10 bases apart. The CDR3, from cysteine to phenylalanine, totals 14 residues. CDR3 DNA only is kept here, 42 bases in frame from base 1. The germline V gene (reference sequence) provides CDR1 DFQATT and CDR2 SNEGSKA.